The entry that follows covers one T cell receptor beta chain sequence. Its antigen is unidentified. Clones were read by immunoSEQ multiplex PCR, and TCRdb kept only the in-frame ones, dropping some. The data contain some 86,000 clones, 88% of them singletons. This entry belongs to a study of graft-versus-host responses after intestinal transplantation. Germline V gene sequence: CDR1 SGHTA, CDR2 FQGNSA. The trim removed 5 bases at V and 15 bases at J, leaving 10 bases unmatched. CDR3 length: 12 residues. The source is a human donor who was the organ donor for an intestinal transplant. Sequenced material: unstimulated CD4+ T cells sorted from spleen or lymph node cells, taken before transplant. The V call is TRBV7-2, the J call TRBJ2-1; 7 nucleotides agree with TRBD2. The CDR3 reads CASSHGTTGGFF. Here the CDR3 DNA reads TGTGCCAGCAGCCATGGGACTACGGGTGGGTTCTTC.